What follows is one TCR beta chain and its context. Its specificity is not known. Germline CDR1 reads SGHNT; CDR2 reads YYREEE (reference sequence). Trimming cost V 5 bases and J 6 bases; bases outside gene matches: 9. The CDR3 sequence is 15 residues long. Clones were sequenced by immunoSEQ multiplex PCR, and TCRdb holds only the in-frame ones, with some missing. The table lists under 2.5 million clones, around 93% of them singletons. The data derive from a study of shared clonotypes between healthy human individuals. Study at large: Serving as donors were two women and three men, whose ages spanned 18 to 49.

Study results and caveats: Sequencing depth was a factor that was expected to affect clonotype sharing among donors.

Sequencing input: naive CD4+ T cells from PBMCs. Subset here: CD45RA+ positively selected. This chain connects TRBV5-4 to TRBJ2-7; 12 bases agree with TRBD1. The clonotype was recovered from a man in his late teens or twenties in good health. Some clones in this sample may be carry-over from other donors' samples. As DNA, the CDR3 is TGTGCCAGCAGGTCCCCGGGACAGGGGGCCCCCGAGCAGTACTTC. This encodes CASRSPGQGAPEQYF. The full variable domain, rest sourced from reference TRBV5-4 and TRBJ2-7, is ETGVTQSPTHLIKTRGQQVTLRCSSQSGHNTVSWYQQALGQGPQFIFQYYREEENGRGNFPPRFSGLQFPNYSSELNVNALELDDSALYLCASRSPGQGAPEQYFGPGTRLTVT.